This T cell receptor beta chain stems from a study of cytomegalovirus exposure and HLA in healthy donors. The study sampled nominally healthy donors, though unrecorded immune exposures were likely. The CDR3 sequence is 15 residues long. CDR1 is SGHVS, CDR2 FQNEAQ, per germline. V was shortened by 0 bases and J by 1 base, with 7 bases between the two germline ends. In regard to this clone: Its antigen is currently unknown.

Primers: 60 Vbeta forward and 13 Jbeta reverse. The protocol was immunoSEQ multiplex PCR, while the TCRdb copy is restricted to in-frame clones and leaves out a portion. Of about 98,000 clones in the sample, more than 65% were seen once. Study outcomes and limitations: Beyond CMV serostatus, there was no information to go on about immune exposure. Associated with cytomegalovirus, according to the listing, were 150 to 200 TCR beta chains.

Sequences were obtained from PBMCs. This sequence originates from a human donor in good health. V is TRBV7-8 and J is TRBJ1-3, with unresolved D. CDR3 coding DNA: TGTGCCAGCAGCTTAGCTTCGTCTTCTGGAAACACCATATATTTT. Its protein is CASSLASSSGNTIYF.